This is a list of T cell receptor beta chains from one sample in a study of blood T cell repertoires in COVID-19. Produced via immunoSEQ multiplex PCR; TCRdb's table is partial and in-frame only. This table holds fewer than 75,000 clones, about 90% found once. The specimen sequenced was peripheral blood. The receptors come from a man aged 50 to 60 with active COVID-19. CDR3s leave out the opening cysteine and the closing phenylalanine or tryptophan.

v_gene	j_gene	CDR3aa
TRBV27	TRBJ2-7	ASSRTVLSYEQY
TRBV19	TRBJ2-7	ASSLAGEYEQY
TRBV4-3	TRBJ2-7	ASSQVPRSDYEQY
TRBV18	TRBJ2-7	ASSPWDTPYEQY
TRBV7-9	TRBJ2-1	ASSFVTGLGEQF
TRBV4-3	TRBJ2-7	ASSQDYQGDEQY
TRBV9	TRBJ2-7	ASSESGYEQY
TRBV28	TRBJ2-5	AGVRTITRGQETQY
TRBV10-3	TRBJ2-3	AISDPTGASTDTQY
TRBV7-9	TRBJ1-4	ASSPRKTGSNEKLF